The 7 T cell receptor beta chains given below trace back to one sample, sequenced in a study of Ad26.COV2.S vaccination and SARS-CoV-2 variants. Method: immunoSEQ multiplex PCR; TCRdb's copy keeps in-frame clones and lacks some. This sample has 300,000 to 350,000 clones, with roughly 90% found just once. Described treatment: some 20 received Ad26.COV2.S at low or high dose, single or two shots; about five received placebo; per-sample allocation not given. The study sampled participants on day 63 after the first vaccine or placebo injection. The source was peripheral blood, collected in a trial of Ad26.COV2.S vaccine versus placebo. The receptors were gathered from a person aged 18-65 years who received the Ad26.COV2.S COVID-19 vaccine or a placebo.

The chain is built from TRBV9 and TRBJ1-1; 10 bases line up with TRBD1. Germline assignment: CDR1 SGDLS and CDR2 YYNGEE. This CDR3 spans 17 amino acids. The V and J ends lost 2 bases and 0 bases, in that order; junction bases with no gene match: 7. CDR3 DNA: TGTGCCAGCAGCGTGGGGACAGGGGCCATCATGAACACTGAAGCTTTCTTT. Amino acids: CASSVGTGAIMNTEAFF.

For the CDR3, the DNA is TGTGCCATCAGACAGGGGAAGGATTCACCCCTCCACTTT. Translated: CAIRQGKDSPLHF. This rearrangement joins TRBV6-5 to TRBJ1-6, with 8 bases that match TRBD1. The germline gives CDR1 MNHEY, CDR2 SVGAGI. Germline trimming cut 10 bases from V and 8 bases from J; bases unmatched to any gene: 7. The CDR3 is made up of 13 amino acids.

The CDR3 is CASSLRSGLTDTQYF. DNA of the CDR3: TGTGCCAGCAGCCTCCGCAGCGGGCTCACAGATACGCAGTATTTT. This rearrangement joins TRBV2 to TRBJ2-3; TRBD2 is a possible D gene (6 bases). The length of the CDR3 is 15 residues. Between the trimmed V and J ends, which lost 6 bases and 2 bases, there was a span of 15 bases. Germline assignment: CDR1 SNHLY and CDR2 FYNNEI.

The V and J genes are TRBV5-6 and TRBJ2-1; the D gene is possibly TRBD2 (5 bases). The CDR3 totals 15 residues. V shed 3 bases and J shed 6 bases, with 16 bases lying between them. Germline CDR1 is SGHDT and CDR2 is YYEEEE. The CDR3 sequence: CASSSTDLARNEQFF. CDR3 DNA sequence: TGTGCCAGCAGCTCTACCGACCTAGCCCGCAATGAGCAGTTCTTC. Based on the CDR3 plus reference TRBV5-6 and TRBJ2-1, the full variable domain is DAGVTQSPTHLIKTRGQQVTLRCSPKSGHDTVSWYQQALGQGPQFIFQYYEEEERQRGNFPDRFSGHQFPNYSSELNVNALLLGDSALYLCASSSTDLARNEQFFGPGTRLTVL.

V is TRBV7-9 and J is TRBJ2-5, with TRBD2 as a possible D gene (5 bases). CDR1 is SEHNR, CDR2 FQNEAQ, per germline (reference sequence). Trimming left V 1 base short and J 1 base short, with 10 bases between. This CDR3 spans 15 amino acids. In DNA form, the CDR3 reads TGTGCCAGCAGCTTAGGCCGGACTTCCCAAGAGACCCAGTACTTC. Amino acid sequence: CASSLGRTSQETQYF.

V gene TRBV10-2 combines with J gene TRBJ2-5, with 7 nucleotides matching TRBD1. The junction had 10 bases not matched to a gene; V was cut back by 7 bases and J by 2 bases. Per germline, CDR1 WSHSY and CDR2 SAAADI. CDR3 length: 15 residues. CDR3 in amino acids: CASKPGTAKQETQYF. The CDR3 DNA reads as TGCGCCAGCAAACCGGGGACAGCCAAACAAGAGACCCAGTACTTC.

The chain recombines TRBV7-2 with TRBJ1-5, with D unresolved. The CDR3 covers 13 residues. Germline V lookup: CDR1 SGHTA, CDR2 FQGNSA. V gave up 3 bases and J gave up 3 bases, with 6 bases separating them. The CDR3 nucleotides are TGTGCCAGCAGCTTTTGGAACAATCAGCCCCAGCATTTT. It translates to CASSFWNNQPQHF.